The 14 T cell receptor beta chains given below trace back to one sample, sequenced in a study of OX40 agonist ivuxolimab in advanced cancers. Some clones are missing from TCRdb's copy, which holds only in-frame ones; the method was immunoSEQ multiplex PCR. This sample yields about 91,000 clones, of which around 87% are seen a single time; roughly 4% belongs to the top ten. Sequenced here: CD4+ or CD8+ T cells sorted from blood, sampled in a trial of the OX40 agonist ivuxolimab. Receptors originate from an adult with an advanced solid tumor such as melanoma, head and neck, liver or kidney cancer.

V and J are TRBV29-1 and TRBJ1-1, with D possibly matching TRBD1 (6 bases). V was pared by 0 bases and J by 5 bases, with 13 bases between. The CDR3 is made up of 14 amino acids. From germline, CDR1 is SQVTM and CDR2 ANQGSEA. The DNA of the CDR3 is TGCAGCGTTGAAGATCTCGCAGGGGAGACTGAAGCTTTCTTT. Translation gives CSVEDLAGETEAFF.

The CDR3 nucleotides read TGTGCCAGCAGCGGGACAGGCGGCGCCGGGGAGCTGTTTTTT. Its translation is CASSGTGGAGELFF. The genes are TRBV11-2 and TRBJ2-2; the match to TRBD1 covers 8 bases. Per the germline V gene, CDR1 is SGHAT and CDR2 is FQNNGV. V was clipped by 5 bases and J by 6 bases; unmatched bases: 5. CDR3 length equals 14 residues. Full variable domain (remainder filled in from reference TRBV11-2 and TRBJ2-2): EAGVAQSPRYKIIEKRQSVAFWCNPISGHATLYWYQQILGQGPKLLIQFQNNGVVDDSQLPKDRFSAERLKGVDSTLKIQPAKLEDSAVYLCASSGTGGAGELFFGEGSRLTVL.

The J gene is TRBJ2-7, the V gene TRBV30; 7 nucleotides agree with TRBD2. The CDR3 has 12 amino acids. The ends lost 4 bases at V and 6 bases at J; junction bases unmatched: 6. Germline loops: CDR1 GTSNPN, CDR2 SVGIG (reference sequence). DNA of the CDR3: TGTGCCTGGACCAGGGAGGGCGGCGAGCAGTACGTC. It codes for CAWTREGGEQYV.

This rearrangement joins TRBV18 to TRBJ1-3, with no clear D. The germline V gene encodes CDR1 KGHSH and CDR2 LQKENI. There are 16 residues in the CDR3. V lost 2 bases and J 0 bases, leaving 11 bases between the germline ends. CDR3 amino acids: CASSPLAEYSGNTIYF. CDR3 nucleotides: TGTGCCAGCTCACCATTGGCGGAATACTCTGGAAACACCATATATTTT.

J is TRBJ2-3 and V is TRBV28; possibly TRBD2 for D (5 bases). Germline CDR1 and CDR2: MDHEN and SYDVKM. The CDR3 extends over 15 amino acids. Trimming took off 2 bases at V and 4 bases at J, with 13 bases between the two ends. The CDR3 coding sequence is TGTGCCAGCAGTTTAGCCCCTAGCCGCCCAGATACGCAGTATTTT. This translates into CASSLAPSRPDTQYF.

The V gene is TRBV6-1, the J gene TRBJ1-3, with TRBD1 matching over 9 bases. Losses at the gene ends were 10 bases for V and 4 bases for J; bases not matched to a gene: 2. Germline V gives CDR1 MNHNS, CDR2 SASEGT. CDR3 length equals 12 residues. CDR3: CATDRGGNTIYF. In nucleotides, the CDR3 is TGTGCCACGGACAGGGGAGGAAACACCATATATTTT.

The CDR3 loop reads CASSFWREGGEQFF. CDR3 nucleotides: TGTGCCAGCAGTTTTTGGAGGGAGGGGGGTGAGCAGTTCTTC. V usage is TRBV28 and J usage is TRBJ2-1; the D gene is possibly TRBD2 (7 bases). The CDR3 extends over 14 amino acids. Trimming shortened V by 3 bases and J by 9 bases, and 15 bases separated the two germline ends. Per the germline V gene, CDR1 is MDHEN and CDR2 is SYDVKM.

The chain joins TRBV5-6 to TRBJ1-1; 8 bases align to TRBD1. The CDR3 length is 15 residues. The germline gives CDR1 SGHDT, CDR2 YYEEEE. Trimming cost V 0 bases and J 1 base; bases outside gene matches: 2. CDR3 region: CASSLDGQGNTEAFF. In nucleotides, the CDR3 is TGTGCCAGCAGCTTGGACGGACAGGGGAACACTGAAGCTTTCTTT.

The V and J genes are TRBV7-3 and TRBJ2-6; 12 bases line up with TRBD2. The CDR3 spans 21 residues. Germline V gene lookup returns CDR1 SGHTA and CDR2 FQGTGA. Trimming cost V 2 bases and J 3 bases; bases outside gene matches: 14. The CDR3 DNA sequence: TGTGCCAGCAGCTTACAGGGCTACAGGACTAGCGGGATTTATGGGGCCAACGTCCTGACTTTC. Translated: CASSLQGYRTSGIYGANVLTF.

The chain joins TRBV5-1 to TRBJ1-1, with TRBD1 as a possible D gene (6 bases). There are 15 residues in the CDR3. Germline V gene data show CDR1 as SGHRS and CDR2 as YFSETQ. Trimming stripped 0 bases from V and 3 bases from J, with 12 bases between. The CDR3 DNA follows: TGCGCCAGCAGCTTGGATGCCAGGGGTTACACTGAAGCTTTCTTT. This codes for CASSLDARGYTEAFF.

The rearrangement joins TRBV5-4 to TRBJ2-3; a possible D gene is TRBD1 (6 bases). The CDR3 is 15 residues long. CDR1 and CDR2 from the germline V gene are SGHNT and YYREEE (reference sequence). V lost 0 bases to trimming and J lost 4 bases, with 12 bases between them. The CDR3 sequence is CASSLGPWGPDTQYF. The CDR3 region has the DNA TGTGCCAGCAGCTTGGGCCCCTGGGGGCCAGATACGCAGTATTTT.

A note on this clone: An end of the junction differs from the germline gene, which may be a read error. The chain has TRBV5-8 and TRBJ1-2; the D is unclear. This CDR3 region has 11 residues. Germline CDR1 SGHTS, CDR2 YDEGEE. As DNA, the CDR3 is TGTGCCAGCAGCTTCGGGCCTACAAACTCCTTC. Translation gives CASSFGPTNSF.

The rearrangement joins TRBV19 to TRBJ1-5; no firm D call. The ends were cut back, 3 bases at V and 2 bases at J, with 5 bases in the middle. The germline CDR1 and CDR2 sequences are LNHDA and SQIVND (reference sequence). The CDR3 sequence is 13 residues long. The CDR3: CASSMYGNQPQHF. The DNA for the CDR3 is TGTGCCAGTAGTATGTACGGCAATCAGCCCCAGCATTTT.

This CDR3 is CSVESGANVLTF. CDR3 sequence (DNA): TGCAGCGTTGAATCTGGGGCCAACGTCCTGACTTTC. V usage is TRBV29-1 and J usage is TRBJ2-6; no definite D call. The V end was cut by 2 bases, the J end by 1 base, with 0 bases between. Germline CDR1 reads SQVTM; CDR2 reads ANQGSEA. The CDR3 covers 12 residues.